One sample yielded the 4 T cell receptor beta chains listed below, sequenced in a study of STAT3 mutations in large granular lymphocyte leukemia. The study, taken as a whole, reports: Every T-LGLL patient had at least one immunodominant TCRbeta clonotype.

Generated by immunoSEQ multiplex PCR, the TCRdb table keeps only in-frame clones and is missing some. The table lists 950 or so clones, less than 65% of them singletons. For these TCRs, the target antigens are not known. The sequenced material came from PBMCs. The receptor source for this set is a human donor with T large granular lymphocyte leukemia. Some clones in this sample may be carry-over from other donors' samples.

This chain uses TRBV7-9 with TRBJ2-1, with 7 bases aligning to TRBD2. The germline V gene has CDR1 SEHNR and CDR2 FQNEAQ (reference sequence). The V gene end was trimmed by 4 bases and the J gene end by 0 bases; junction bases not matched to a gene: 9. The CDR3 runs to 17 residues. CDR3 sequence (DNA): TGTGCCAGCAGCTCGAACGAGCGGGATGGCTCCTACAATGAGCAGTTCTTC. Protein sequence: CASSSNERDGSYNEQFF.

V gene TRBV30 combines with J gene TRBJ2-6; no clear D. Per germline, CDR1 GTSNPN and CDR2 SVGIG (reference sequence). The CDR3 is 15 amino acids. Trimming stripped 0 bases from V and 1 base from J, with 7 bases between. CDR3 loop: CAWSVDFSGANVLTF. As DNA, the CDR3 is TGTGCCTGGAGTGTAGATTTTTCTGGGGCCAACGTCCTGACTTTC.

The chain is built from TRBV6-5 and TRBJ1-6; 7 bases align to TRBD1. Germline V gene sequence: CDR1 MNHEY, CDR2 SVGAGI. The J segment lost 9 bases and the V segment lost 6 bases, leaving 8 bases of the junction unmatched. There are 14 residues in the CDR3. CDR3 sequence (DNA): TGTGCCAGCAGCCCGGGACAGTCTAGTTCACCCCTCCACTTT. Translating gives CASSPGQSSSPLHF.

This clone has more than one count but fewer than ten. The CDR3 nucleotides are TGTGCCAGCAGTTTGGGACAGGGTAGCAATCAGCCCCAGCATTTT. This translates into CASSLGQGSNQPQHF. The chain links TRBV6-6 to TRBJ1-5; 9 nucleotides match TRBD1. The length of the CDR3 is 15 residues. J was trimmed by 0 bases and V by 4 bases; bases with no gene match: 1. Germline CDR1 reads MNHNY; CDR2 reads SVGAGI (reference sequence).